The entry below gives a single TCR beta chain sequence along with its context. This sample stems from a study of blood T cell repertoires in COVID-19. Study in general: Researchers got acute and convalescent COVID-19 samples from the United States, Italy and Spain. In each case, the material was cDNA or gDNA derived from T cells, B-cell-depleted T cells, or PBMCs.

Germline assignment: CDR1 MNHEY and CDR2 SVGAGI. The CDR3 covers 13 residues. V shed 6 bases and J shed 1 base, with 7 bases lying between them. In the source study's methods: Amplification with reference gene primers provided the estimates of nucleated cell counts. Only in-frame clones appear in the TCRdb table, and some are missing; sequencing was by immunoSEQ multiplex PCR. V and J calls and clone size are copied from that table; D and trimming were computed from the DNA. The sample shows more than 120,000 clones, 80% to 90% of them seen only once. The genes are TRBV6-5 and TRBJ1-3; maybe TRBD1 (6 bases). Sequenced input: peripheral blood. The sequence was obtained from a man aged 45-60 years who had recovered from COVID-19. The CDR3 nucleotides read TGTGCCAGCAGGGACAGTTCTGGAAACACCATATATTTT. It codes for CASRDSSGNTIYF.